Below are 26 T cell receptor beta chains sequenced from a single sample in a study of shared T cell receptors in the human thymus. Sequenced by immunoSEQ multiplex PCR; TCRdb stores in-frame clones only, minus some. The sample consists of fewer than 700,000 clones, approximately 88% of them appearing once. These data were likewise used in another study, on human thymus T cells.

Source material: thymocytes. The receptors derive from a boy under three years old with a congenital heart defect.

The genes are TRBV15 and TRBJ2-7; no clear D gene. Per germline, CDR1 LNHNV and CDR2 YYDKDF (reference sequence). The germline V and J ends were trimmed by 3 bases and 2 bases, with 8 bases remaining between them. This CDR3 is built from 13 residues. The CDR3 DNA is TGTGCCACCAGCAGGGGCAGGACCTACGAGCAGTACTTC. It is translated as CATSRGRTYEQYF.

The chain recombines TRBV28 with TRBJ2-2; 7 nucleotides match TRBD2. Germline CDR1 MDHEN, CDR2 SYDVKM. Trimming took 3 bases from V and 0 from J; bases not matched to a gene: 4. This CDR3 spans 16 amino acids. The CDR3 protein is CASSFAGETNTGELFF. The CDR3 coding sequence is TGTGCCAGCAGTTTCGCGGGAGAGACGAACACCGGGGAGCTGTTTTTT.

The chain uses TRBV30 and TRBJ2-7, with TRBD2 matching over 9 bases. Germline CDR1 and CDR2: GTSNPN and SVGIG (reference sequence). The CDR3 runs to 17 residues. Trimming removed 0 bases from V and 7 bases from J; junction bases left unmatched: 16. The CDR3 DNA is TGTGCCTGGAGTGTAGGAAACCCCCCTAGCGGGGCTCGGGAGCAGTACTTC. Amino acid sequence: CAWSVGNPPSGAREQYF.

The CDR3 bases are TGCGCCAGCAGCCGAGAGGTCCCACTAGAGACCCAGTACTTC. Encoded protein: CASSREVPLETQYF. V and J are TRBV4-1 and TRBJ2-5; D remains unclear. Between the trimmed V and J ends, which lost 4 bases and 4 bases, there was a span of 13 bases. Germline CDR1 and CDR2: MGHRA and YSYEKL. CDR3 length: 14 residues.

The chain joins TRBV15 to TRBJ1-1, with 7 positions matching TRBD1. J was trimmed by 0 bases and V by 4 bases; bases with no gene match: 8. CDR3 size: 16 residues. Germline CDR1 LNHNV, CDR2 YYDKDF (reference sequence). The CDR3 region is CATSKFAGGMNTEAFF. The CDR3, as DNA: TGTGCCACCAGCAAGTTCGCAGGGGGGATGAACACTGAAGCTTTCTTT.

This chain joins TRBV15 and TRBJ2-1; 15 positions match TRBD2. From germline, CDR1 is LNHNV and CDR2 YYDKDF (reference sequence). Trimming took 3 bases from V and 6 from J; bases not matched to a gene: 9. CDR3 size: 18 residues. CDR3 nucleotides: TGTGCCACCAGCAGCTTACGGACTAGCGGGAGGGCCTGCAATGAGCAGTTCTTC. It yields the protein CATSSLRTSGRACNEQFF. Combining the CDR3 with reference TRBV15 and TRBJ2-1 gives the whole variable domain DAMVIQNPRYQVTQFGKPVTLSCSQTLNHNVMYWYQQKSSQAPKLLFHYYDKDFNNEADTPDNFQSRRPNTSFCFLDIRSPGLGDTAMYLCATSSLRTSGRACNEQFFGPGTRLTVL.

The CDR3 here is CASSLRVSTDTQYF. Written as DNA, the CDR3 is TGTGCCAGCAGTTTACGAGTCAGCACAGATACGCAGTATTTT. The genes are TRBV27 and TRBJ2-3; D gene ambiguous. V was cut by 2 bases and J by 0 bases, with 6 bases left in between. The CDR3 sequence is 14 residues long. The V gene's germline CDR1 is MNHEY and CDR2 SMNVEV (reference sequence).

In regard to this clone: This same CDR3 is encoded by further DNA sequences in the sample. V and J are TRBV6-5 and TRBJ1-1; TRBD1 might be the D (5 bases). Germline V gene sequence: CDR1 MNHEY, CDR2 SVGAGI. CDR3 length: 13 amino acids. V was cut by 1 base and J by 4 bases, with 7 bases left in between. DNA of the CDR3: TGTGCCAGCAGTTACTTGGGGGGCACTGAAGCTTTCTTT. Protein sequence: CASSYLGGTEAFF.

V and J are TRBV5-1 and TRBJ2-7; 10 bases are a match to TRBD2. J lost 2 bases, V lost 2 bases, and 4 bases had no gene match. Germline CDR1 and CDR2: SGHRS and YFSETQ. The CDR3 loop spans 15 amino acids. In DNA form, the CDR3 reads TGCGCCAGCAGCTTAGGACTAGCGGAACCCTACGAGCAGTACTTC. As protein: CASSLGLAEPYEQYF. Drawing the rest from reference TRBV5-1 and TRBJ2-7, the complete variable domain is KAGVTQTPRYLIKTRGQQVTLSCSPISGHRSVSWYQQTPGQGLQFLFEYFSETQRNKGNFPGRFSGRQFSNSRSEMNVSTLELGDSALYLCASSLGLAEPYEQYFGPGTRLTVT.

This chain uses TRBV12-5 with TRBJ2-1; the match to TRBD2 covers 8 bases. This CDR3 is 16 amino acids long. Germline lookup yields CDR1 LGHNT and CDR2 FRNRAP. Losses at the gene ends were 5 bases for V and 4 bases for J; bases not matched to a gene: 10. CDR3 loop: CASGRTLAAFYNEQFF. Here the CDR3 DNA reads TGTGCTAGTGGTCGAACACTAGCGGCCTTTTACAATGAGCAGTTCTTC.

Concerning this clone itself: Other DNA sequences in this specimen translate into the identical CDR3. V and J are TRBV5-1 and TRBJ2-2; tentative D call: TRBD1 (6 bases). V was clipped by 5 bases and J by 6 bases, with 8 bases between them. The CDR3 is 12 residues long. Germline loops: CDR1 SGHRS, CDR2 YFSETQ. CDR3: CASSRQAGELFF. CDR3 nucleotide sequence: TGCGCCAGCAGTCGACAGGCCGGGGAGCTGTTTTTT.

This clone was found once. The chain employs TRBV7-9 and TRBJ2-2, with TRBD1 as a possible D gene (6 bases). The CDR3 totals 18 residues. The germline V gene has CDR1 SEHNR and CDR2 FQNEAQ (reference sequence). V lost 5 bases and J 4 bases, leaving 23 bases between the germline ends. The CDR3 loop reads CASSQKRGGGRVTGELFF. The CDR3 DNA follows: TGTGCCAGCAGCCAAAAGCGTGGTGGGGGCAGGGTCACCGGGGAGCTGTTTTTT.

A word on this clone: At one end, the junction sequence differs from germline, possibly due to a read error. The chain employs TRBV4-1 and TRBJ2-3; tentative D call: TRBD1 (5 bases). The CDR3 totals 14 residues. Germline loops: CDR1 MGHRA, CDR2 YSYEKL. Written as DNA, the CDR3 is TGCGCCAGCAGCCGCACCGGGCCGACAGTTACGCAGTATTTT. This sequence encodes CASSRTGPTVTQYF.

This chain links TRBV5-6 with TRBJ1-2, with 8 bases matching TRBD1. The CDR3 totals 15 residues. The V gene's germline CDR1 is SGHDT and CDR2 YYEEEE. V lost 2 bases and J lost 4; bases outside the gene matches: 7. CDR3 nucleotides: TGTGCCAGCAGCTTTCATCCGGGACAGGTCTATGGCTACACCTTC. This codes for CASSFHPGQVYGYTF.

The table lists this clone with a few counts. CDR3: CASTLNHNEQFF. The CDR3 DNA reads TGTGCCAGCACCCTAAACCACAATGAGCAGTTCTTC. The chain is built from TRBV7-9 and TRBJ2-1; D unclear. Trimming removed 7 bases at V and 5 bases at J, with 9 bases between. Germline CDR1 reads SEHNR; CDR2 reads FQNEAQ (reference sequence). The CDR3 is 12 amino acids.

This clone was counted between two and nine times. The V and J genes are TRBV10-2 and TRBJ1-5; 9 bases match TRBD1. V shed 3 bases and J 3 bases; nucleotides not matched to a gene: 3. The germline gives CDR1 WSHSY, CDR2 SAAADI. The length of the CDR3 is 15 residues. The CDR3 sequence is CASSERDRDNQPQHF. The CDR3, as DNA: TGCGCCAGCAGTGAAAGGGACAGGGACAATCAGCCCCAGCATTTT.

This clone was observed a single time. DNA of the CDR3: TGTGCCAGCAGTGAAGTCGAGCAGGGTGTCCCCTACGAGCAGTACTTC. As protein: CASSEVEQGVPYEQYF. The gene calls are TRBV6-1 and TRBJ2-7; a weak D match, TRBD1 (5 bases). Trimming stripped 1 base from V and 2 bases from J, with 15 bases between. The CDR3 length is 16 residues. CDR1 and CDR2 (germline): MNHNS, SASEGT.

The rearrangement joins TRBV5-1 to TRBJ2-7; the match to TRBD2 covers 10 bases. The ends lost 0 bases at V and 5 bases at J; junction bases unmatched: 8. Germline V CDR1 and CDR2: SGHRS, YFSETQ. The CDR3 loop spans 16 amino acids. CDR3 bases: TGCGCCAGCAGCTTGGGGTTACTAGCGGGAATCGACGAGCAGTACTTC. This sequence encodes CASSLGLLAGIDEQYF.

The V and J genes are TRBV28 and TRBJ1-1; D ambiguous. CDR3 length: 13 residues. From germline, CDR1 is MDHEN and CDR2 SYDVKM. V was pared by 9 bases and J by 2 bases, with 13 bases between. As DNA, the CDR3 is TGTGCCAGTTCCCTCTTCCCCAACACTGAAGCTTTCTTT. This translates into CASSLFPNTEAFF.

The chain combines TRBV4-3 with TRBJ2-3; D perhaps matches TRBD2 (5 bases). The CDR3 has 16 residues. V was pared by 1 base and J by 0 bases, with 11 bases between. Germline V gene sequence: CDR1 LGHNA, CDR2 YSLEER. CDR3 sequence reads: CASSQVEGSSTDTQYF. The CDR3 nucleotides are TGCGCCAGCAGCCAAGTCGAGGGTTCTAGCACAGATACGCAGTATTTT.

V gene TRBV7-6 combines with J gene TRBJ2-1; 14 bases agree with TRBD2. V dropped 5 bases and J dropped 7; count of bases not matched to a gene: 10. From germline, CDR1 is SGHVS and CDR2 FNYEAQ. The CDR3 is made up of 17 amino acids. CDR3 in amino acids: CASSVPGTSGSSNEQFF. CDR3 sequence (DNA): TGTGCCAGCAGCGTCCCCGGGACTAGCGGGAGTAGTAATGAGCAGTTCTTC.

CDR3 residues: CASRPSGTRQMEQYF. CDR3 sequence (DNA): TGTGCCAGCAGACCCTCCGGGACTAGGCAAATGGAGCAGTACTTC. This rearrangement joins TRBV11-2 to TRBJ2-7; TRBD2 agrees at 8 bases. The J segment lost 7 bases and the V segment lost 6 bases, leaving 14 bases of the junction unmatched. The CDR3 runs to 15 residues. The germline V gene encodes CDR1 SGHAT and CDR2 FQNNGV.

In its sample, this clone was seen once. This chain links TRBV25-1 with TRBJ2-7; 9 bases match TRBD1. The ends lost 4 bases at V and 5 bases at J; junction bases unmatched: 6. CDR3 length: 14 amino acids. In germline, CDR1 is MGHDK, CDR2 SYGVNS. CDR3 region: CASSGGTGTNEQYF. CDR3 bases: TGTGCCAGCAGTGGGGGGACAGGGACCAACGAGCAGTACTTC.

This rearrangement joins TRBV6-1 to TRBJ2-5; no clear D gene. The CDR3 sequence is 10 residues long. The ends were cut back, 10 bases at V and 3 bases at J, with 6 bases in the middle. Germline assignment: CDR1 MNHNS and CDR2 SASEGT. The DNA of the CDR3 is TGTGCCACCCGAGAAGAGACCCAGTACTTC. This encodes CATREETQYF.

The chain employs TRBV20-1 and TRBJ1-1, with D unclear. The CDR3 is 9 residues long. Germline assignment: CDR1 DFQATT and CDR2 SNEGSKA (reference sequence). Trimming left V 6 bases short and J 8 bases short, with 7 bases between. The CDR3 here is CSAVKEAFF. CDR3 bases: TGCAGTGCCGTAAAAGAAGCTTTCTTT.

The J gene is TRBJ1-2, the V gene TRBV25-1, with D unresolved. Germline CDR1 MGHDK, CDR2 SYGVNS. V was clipped by 0 bases and J by 7 bases, with 15 bases between them. This CDR3 has 15 residues. CDR3: CASSEYNRLETGYTF. The CDR3 DNA reads TGTGCCAGCAGTGAATATAATCGATTGGAGACTGGCTACACCTTC.